This T cell receptor (beta chain) derives from a study of shared clonotypes between healthy human individuals. CD8 cells classed as naive were CD45RO-negative and positively selected for CCR7, excluding terminally differentiated effector memory CD45RA+ cells. Method: immunoSEQ multiplex PCR; TCRdb's copy keeps in-frame clones and lacks some. The table lists hundreds of thousands of clones, 96% of them singletons. The CDR3 extends over 19 amino acids. V lost 2 bases and J lost 1; bases outside the gene matches: 11. Germline lookup yields CDR1 MDHEN and CDR2 SYDVKM. The source of this sequence is a man aged 30 to 39 in good health. Sequencing input: naive CD8+ T cells sorted from blood. V gene TRBV28 combines with J gene TRBJ2-2; 9 nucleotides align to TRBD2. The CDR3, as DNA: TGTGCCAGCAGTTTAACCGCCGGGGGAGCGGGGGGGAACACCGGGGAGCTGTTTTTT. Translating it yields CASSLTAGGAGGNTGELFF.